The 27 T cell receptor beta chains below all came from one sample that was sequenced in a study of blood T cell repertoires in COVID-19 (dated by TCRdb to 2018 to 2020). The library was made by the immunoSEQ multiplex PCR assay. TCRdb mirrors the immuneACCESS table, restricted to in-frame sequences. Some clones are absent from its copies; in checked studies, under half trace to an unresolved V gene, and the reason for the others is unknown. This sample gives around 310,000 clones in total; roughly 90% of them show up just once. The leading ten clones occupy 0.95% to 1.3% of the sample. Sequencing was carried out using peripheral blood. The receptors stem from a woman between 40 and 50 years old with COVID-19, enrolled during active disease.

The gene calls are TRBV28 and TRBJ2-7, with 7 bases aligning to TRBD1. In germline, CDR1 is MDHEN, CDR2 SYDVKM. The CDR3 extends over 13 amino acids. V lost 5 bases and J lost 2; bases outside the gene matches: 3. The chain's CDR3 is CASSGQVAYEQYF. The CDR3 DNA reads TGTGCCAGCAGTGGACAGGTGGCCTACGAGCAGTACTTC.

The V call is TRBV29-1, the J call TRBJ2-4, with TRBD1 matching over 10 bases. V shed 6 bases, J shed 1 base, and the junction held 3 bases outside the gene matches. The CDR3 runs to 14 residues. Per the germline V gene, CDR1 is SQVTM and CDR2 is ANQGSEA. The CDR3 here is CSVGTGAAKNIQYF. In nucleotides, the CDR3 is TGCAGCGTCGGGACAGGGGCGGCCAAAAACATTCAGTACTTC.

The chain employs TRBV6-6 and TRBJ1-1, with a weak D call TRBD1 (6 bases). Deletions cut 10 bases from V and 0 bases from J, with 18 bases between. CDR3 size: 15 residues. Per the germline V gene, CDR1 is MNHNY and CDR2 is SVGAGI (reference sequence). CDR3 coding DNA: TGTGCCACCCGGACAGAAATAATTTTGAACACTGAAGCTTTCTTT. Translated, it gives CATRTEIILNTEAFF.

The V call is TRBV15, the J call TRBJ1-5; no clear D gene. This CDR3 spans 14 amino acids. Deletions cut 0 bases from V and 3 bases from J, with 6 bases between. Germline V gives CDR1 LNHNV, CDR2 YYDKDF (reference sequence). In nucleotides, the CDR3 is TGTGCCACCAGCAGAGATAGAGACAATCAGCCCCAGCATTTT. This translates into CATSRDRDNQPQHF.

V is TRBV9 and J is TRBJ1-5, with 7 bases lining up with TRBD1. CDR3 size: 15 residues. Per germline, CDR1 SGDLS and CDR2 YYNGEE. J was trimmed by 6 bases and V by 4 bases; bases with no gene match: 10. CDR3 region: CASSTDRDGGQPQHF. CDR3 in DNA: TGTGCCAGCAGCACCGACAGGGACGGGGGTCAGCCCCAGCATTTT.

This chain joins TRBV6-1 and TRBJ1-2; weak D call: TRBD1 (5 bases). CDR1 and CDR2 (germline): MNHNS, SASEGT. Trimming stripped 2 bases from V and 5 bases from J, with 15 bases between. The CDR3 length is 15 residues. The CDR3 region is CASSEMGRPLYGYTF. The CDR3 DNA reads TGTGCCAGCAGTGAAATGGGGCGCCCTTTGTATGGCTACACCTTC.

This clone was detected once. The rearrangement links TRBV28 to TRBJ1-4, with TRBD1 as a possible D gene (6 bases). The CDR3 extends over 14 amino acids. Germline V gene data show CDR1 as MDHEN and CDR2 as SYDVKM. V lost 5 bases, J lost 6 bases, and 13 bases lay in between. The DNA of the CDR3 is TGTGCCAGCAGTCTCCTGGGGGCTGATGAAAAACTGTTTTTT. This gives the protein CASSLLGADEKLFF.

This rearrangement joins TRBV21-1 to TRBJ2-3; the table's D call, TRBD1, was not checked against the DNA. TRBV21-1 is listed as a pseudogene. CDR3 length equals 19 residues. In nucleotides, the CDR3 is TGTGCCAGCAGCAAGTACCCGGGACAGGCAACAGACCCCACAGATACGCAGTATTTT. Translation: CASSKYPGQATDPTDTQYF.

The chain employs TRBV7-9 and TRBJ2-3, with 8 bases identical to TRBD1. Germline trimming cut 7 bases from V and 2 bases from J; bases unmatched to any gene: 5. CDR3 length equals 14 residues. CDR1 and CDR2 from the germline V gene are SEHNR and FQNEAQ (reference sequence). The CDR3 sequence is CASIPGGFTDTQYF. The DNA of the CDR3 is TGTGCCAGCATACCAGGGGGCTTCACAGATACGCAGTATTTT.

This rearrangement joins TRBV12-3 or TRBV12-4 to TRBJ2-5, with D unclear. V was shortened by 4 bases and J by 5 bases, with 8 bases between the two germline ends. This CDR3 is 12 amino acids long. The CDR3 sequence is CASSSGYETQYF. The CDR3 coding sequence is TGTGCCAGCAGTTCGGGTTACGAGACCCAGTACTTC.

The CDR3 reads CAWSLGGDKDSPLHF. CDR3 DNA: TGTGCCTGGAGCCTGGGAGGGGATAAGGATTCACCCCTCCACTTT. The chain uses TRBV30 and TRBJ1-6; perhaps TRBD1 as D (5 bases). Germline assignment: CDR1 GTSNPN and CDR2 SVGIG (reference sequence). This CDR3 has 15 residues. The V end lost 3 bases, the J end lost 8 bases, and 17 bases lay between the germline ends.

The V gene is TRBV6-2 or TRBV6-3, the J gene TRBJ2-3, with 11 bases matching TRBD2. Germline loops: CDR1 MNHEY, CDR2 SVGEGT. Germline trimming cut 6 bases from V and 3 bases from J; bases unmatched to any gene: 14. This CDR3 spans 18 amino acids. For the CDR3, the DNA is TGTGCCAGCAGCCGGAGACTTTTTAGCGGGAGGGGTACAGATACGCAGTATTTT. Translation gives CASSRRLFSGRGTDTQYF.

The chain has TRBV7-6 and TRBJ2-7, with D hard to call. V gave up 6 bases and J gave up 4 bases, with 10 bases separating them. Per germline, CDR1 SGHVS and CDR2 FNYEAQ. The CDR3 runs 12 residues. The CDR3 region is CASRSDTYEQYF. The DNA of the CDR3 is TGTGCCAGCAGGAGTGACACATACGAGCAGTACTTC.

The genes are TRBV5-1 and TRBJ1-2, with 10 bases identical to TRBD1. This CDR3 has 14 amino acids. V gave up 4 bases and J gave up 6 bases; unmatched junction bases: 6. Germline lookup yields CDR1 SGHRS and CDR2 YFSETQ. The DNA of the CDR3 is TGCGCCAGCAGCGGATCCGGGACAGGGGATGGCTACACCTTC. It is translated as CASSGSGTGDGYTF.

CDR3 residues: CSVAPSAGPTYEQYF. The CDR3 DNA reads as TGCAGCGTTGCCCCTTCGGCAGGTCCGACCTACGAGCAGTACTTC. The chain has TRBV29-1 and TRBJ2-7; D is ambiguous. The length of the CDR3 is 15 residues. Trimming removed 4 bases from V and 2 bases from J, with 18 bases in between. The germline V gene has CDR1 SQVTM and CDR2 ANQGSEA.

In nucleotides, the CDR3 is TGTGCCAGCAGCATGGGACTAGCGGGGGCAGATACGCAGTATTTT. This translates into CASSMGLAGADTQYF. The rearrangement joins TRBV5-4 to TRBJ2-3, with TRBD2 matching 14 bases. The CDR3 consists of 15 residues. Germline V lookup: CDR1 SGHNT, CDR2 YYREEE (reference sequence). Losses at the gene ends were 4 bases for V and 4 bases for J; bases not matched to a gene: 2. Full variable domain (missing parts from reference TRBV5-4 and TRBJ2-3): ETGVTQSPTHLIKTRGQQVTLRCSSQSGHNTVSWYQQALGQGPQFIFQYYREEENGRGNFPPRFSGLQFPNYSSELNVNALELDDSALYLCASSMGLAGADTQYFGPGTRLTVL.

The V gene is TRBV30, the J gene TRBJ1-1, with D tentatively TRBD1 (5 bases). CDR3 length: 13 residues. V was shortened by 2 bases and J by 5 bases, with 12 bases between the two germline ends. Germline CDR1 reads GTSNPN; CDR2 reads SVGIG (reference sequence). This chain's CDR3 is CAWSRQEGTEAFF. CDR3 coding DNA: TGTGCCTGGAGTAGGCAGGAGGGGACTGAAGCTTTCTTT.

A word on this clone: The sample holds other DNA sequences that translate to the same CDR3. The chain has TRBV7-2 and TRBJ1-1; D unclear. Germline-derived CDR1 and CDR2 are SGHTA and FQGNSA. The ends were cut back, 2 bases at V and 2 bases at J, with 9 bases in the middle. The CDR3 has 14 residues. CDR3 region: CASSLMAVNTEAFF. CDR3 bases: TGTGCCAGCAGCTTAATGGCGGTTAACACTGAAGCTTTCTTT.

The rearrangement joins TRBV19 to TRBJ1-1, with D maybe TRBD1 (5 bases). V was cut by 3 bases and J by 8 bases, with 25 bases left in between. This CDR3 spans 17 amino acids. Looked up from germline, CDR1 is LNHDA and CDR2 is SQIVND (reference sequence). This chain's CDR3 is CASSMSRAKLFNVEAFF. CDR3 nucleotides: TGTGCCAGTAGTATGTCCAGGGCCAAACTCTTCAACGTGGAAGCTTTCTTT.

The chain is built from TRBV7-9 and TRBJ2-7; 10 nucleotides line up with TRBD2. J lost 5 bases, V lost 2 bases, and 6 bases had no gene match. The CDR3 runs to 15 residues. CDR1 is SEHNR and CDR2 is FQNEAQ in the germline V gene (reference sequence). The CDR3 DNA follows: TGTGCCAGCAGCTTAAGCCTAGCGGGAGCTCACGAGCAGTACTTC. This encodes CASSLSLAGAHEQYF.

The chain links TRBV7-6 to TRBJ2-2; 9 positions match TRBD2. Germline CDR1 reads SGHVS; CDR2 reads FNYEAQ. V shed 6 bases and J 5 bases; nucleotides not matched to a gene: 10. This CDR3 comprises 16 residues. In DNA, the CDR3 is TGTGCCAGCAGTCGCGATCCGGGACTAGCAACCGGGGAGCTGTTTTTT. Translated, it gives CASSRDPGLATGELFF.

The chain employs TRBV5-4 and TRBJ1-1; 8 bases line up with TRBD1. The germline V gene encodes CDR1 SGHNT and CDR2 YYREEE (reference sequence). The CDR3 runs to 15 residues. The trim removed 0 bases at V and 4 bases at J, leaving 5 bases unmatched. Here the CDR3 reads CASSLARTGRTEAFF. In DNA form, the CDR3 reads TGTGCCAGCAGCTTGGCTCGGACAGGGCGCACTGAAGCTTTCTTT.

This chain uses TRBV6-5 with TRBJ2-3, with TRBD1 as a possible D gene (5 bases). This CDR3 spans 13 amino acids. Per the germline V gene, CDR1 is MNHEY and CDR2 is SVGAGI. V was shortened by 2 bases and J by 4 bases, with 7 bases between the two germline ends. The DNA of the CDR3 is TGTGCCAGCAGTTACGAACAGGCAGATACGCAGTATTTT. Protein product: CASSYEQADTQYF.

The chain links TRBV6-7 to TRBJ1-4, with 7 bases lining up with TRBD1. TRBV6-7 is treated as an ORF (open reading frame) with a function not yet certain. CDR3 length equals 20 residues. V dropped 5 bases and J dropped 3; count of bases not matched to a gene: 21. CDR3 in DNA: TGTGCCAGCAGTGGGTCCTTAACGACAGGGACAAAGTGGGCTAATGAAAAACTGTTTTTT. It specifies CASSGSLTTGTKWANEKLFF.

The gene calls are TRBV24-1 and TRBJ2-3; TRBD1 matches at 9 bases. CDR3 size: 15 residues. Germline-derived CDR1 and CDR2 are KGHDR and SFDVKD. Trimming removed 3 bases from V and 7 bases from J; junction bases left unmatched: 7. The chain's CDR3 is CATSDPGQGPYTQYF. DNA of the CDR3: TGTGCCACCAGTGATCCGGGACAGGGACCCTATACGCAGTATTTT.

V and J are TRBV2 and TRBJ1-2; D is undetermined. This CDR3 contains 12 residues. V lost 0 bases, J lost 13 bases, and 12 bases lay in between. From germline, CDR1 is SNHLY and CDR2 FYNNEI. In DNA, the CDR3 is TGTGCCAGCAGTGAAGCGGCGGAACCACCCACCTTC. It yields the protein CASSEAAEPPTF.

This sequence joins TRBV12-3 or TRBV12-4 and TRBJ2-3, with unresolved D. Trimming took off 6 bases at V and 4 bases at J, with 11 bases between the two ends. The CDR3 has 13 residues. This CDR3 is CASSPWAPDTQYF. CDR3 nucleotides: TGTGCCAGCAGCCCGTGGGCGCCAGATACGCAGTATTTT.